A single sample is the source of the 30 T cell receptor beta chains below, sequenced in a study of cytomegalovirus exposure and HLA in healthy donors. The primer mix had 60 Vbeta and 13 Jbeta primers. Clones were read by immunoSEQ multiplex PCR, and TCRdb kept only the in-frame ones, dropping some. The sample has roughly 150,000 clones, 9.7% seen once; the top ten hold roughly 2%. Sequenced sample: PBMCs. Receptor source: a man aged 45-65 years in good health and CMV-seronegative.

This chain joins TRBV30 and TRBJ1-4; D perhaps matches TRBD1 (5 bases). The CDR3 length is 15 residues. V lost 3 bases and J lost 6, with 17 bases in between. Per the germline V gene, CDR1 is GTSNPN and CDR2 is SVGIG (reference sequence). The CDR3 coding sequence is TGTGCCTGGAGCCGTCCGGGACTCGGGGATGAAAAACTGTTTTTT. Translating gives CAWSRPGLGDEKLFF.

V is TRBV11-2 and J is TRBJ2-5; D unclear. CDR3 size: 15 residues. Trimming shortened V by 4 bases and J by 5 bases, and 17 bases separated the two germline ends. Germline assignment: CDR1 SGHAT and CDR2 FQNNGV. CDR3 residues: CASSSRTELRETQYF. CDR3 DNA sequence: TGTGCCAGCAGCTCACGTACGGAGTTGAGGGAGACCCAGTACTTC.

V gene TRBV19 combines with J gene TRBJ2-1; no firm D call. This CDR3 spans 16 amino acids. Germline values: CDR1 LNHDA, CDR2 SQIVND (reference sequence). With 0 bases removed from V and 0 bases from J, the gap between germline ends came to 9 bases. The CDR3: CASSIEAASSYNEQFF. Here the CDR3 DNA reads TGTGCCAGTAGTATAGAGGCAGCGAGCTCCTACAATGAGCAGTTCTTC.

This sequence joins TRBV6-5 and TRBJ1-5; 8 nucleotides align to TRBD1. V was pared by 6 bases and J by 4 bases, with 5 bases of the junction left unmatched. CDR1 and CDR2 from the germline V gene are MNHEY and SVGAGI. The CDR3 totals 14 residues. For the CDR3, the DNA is TGTGCCAGCAGAAAGAGGACAGGGAATCAGCCCCAGCATTTT. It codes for CASRKRTGNQPQHF.

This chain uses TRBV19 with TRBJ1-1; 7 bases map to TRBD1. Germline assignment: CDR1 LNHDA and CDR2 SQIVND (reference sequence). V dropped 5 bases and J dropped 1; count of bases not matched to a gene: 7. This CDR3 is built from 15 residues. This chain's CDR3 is CASSPRQGENTEAFF. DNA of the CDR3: TGTGCCAGTAGTCCCCGACAGGGAGAGAACACTGAAGCTTTCTTT.

Here the CDR3 reads CASSSDTYEQYF. As DNA, the CDR3 is TGTGCCAGTAGTTCAGATACCTACGAGCAGTACTTC. This rearrangement joins TRBV19 to TRBJ2-7; D remains unclear. Germline V CDR1 and CDR2: LNHDA, SQIVND (reference sequence). V dropped 5 bases and J dropped 2 bases, with 7 bases sitting between them. The length of the CDR3 is 12 residues.

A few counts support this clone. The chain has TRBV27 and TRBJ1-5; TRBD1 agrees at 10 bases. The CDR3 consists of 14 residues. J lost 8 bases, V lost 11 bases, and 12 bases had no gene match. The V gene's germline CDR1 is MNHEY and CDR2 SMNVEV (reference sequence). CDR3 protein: CASSGDRGREPQHF. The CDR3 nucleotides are TGTGCCTCCTCGGGGGACAGGGGTAGGGAGCCCCAGCATTTT.

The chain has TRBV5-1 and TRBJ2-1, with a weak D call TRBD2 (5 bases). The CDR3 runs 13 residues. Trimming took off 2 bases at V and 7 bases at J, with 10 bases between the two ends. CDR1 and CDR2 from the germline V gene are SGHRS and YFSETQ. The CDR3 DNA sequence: TGCGCCAGCAGCTTCGGGAAGGGTAATGAGCAGTTCTTC. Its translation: CASSFGKGNEQFF.

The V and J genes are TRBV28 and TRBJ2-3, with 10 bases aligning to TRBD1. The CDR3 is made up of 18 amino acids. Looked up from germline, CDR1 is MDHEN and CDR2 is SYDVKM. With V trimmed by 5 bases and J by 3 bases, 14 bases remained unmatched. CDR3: CASSGPEAGQGETDTQYF. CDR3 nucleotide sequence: TGTGCCAGCAGTGGACCGGAGGCTGGACAGGGGGAAACAGATACGCAGTATTTT.

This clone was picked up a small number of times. The CDR3 DNA reads as TGCAGCGTATCCTTCTCTGGGGCCAACGTCCTGACTTTC. This sequence encodes CSVSFSGANVLTF. The rearrangement joins TRBV29-1 to TRBJ2-6; D ambiguous. The CDR3 spans 13 residues. Trimming cost V 6 bases and J 0 bases, with 6 bases left between them. Germline lookup yields CDR1 SQVTM and CDR2 ANQGSEA.

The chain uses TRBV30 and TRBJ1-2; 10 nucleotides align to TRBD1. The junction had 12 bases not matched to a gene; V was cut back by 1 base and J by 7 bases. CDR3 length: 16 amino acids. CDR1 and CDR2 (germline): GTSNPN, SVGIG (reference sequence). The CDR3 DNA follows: TGTGCCTGGAGTGCACTGACAGGGGGCGATCGCTCTGGCTACACCTTC. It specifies CAWSALTGGDRSGYTF.

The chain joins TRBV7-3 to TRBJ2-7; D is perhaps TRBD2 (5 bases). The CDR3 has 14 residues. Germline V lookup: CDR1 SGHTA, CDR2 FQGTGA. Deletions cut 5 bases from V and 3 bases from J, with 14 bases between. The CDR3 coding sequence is TGTGCCAGCAGCACCAGCGGTGGCGGCTACGAGCAGTACTTC. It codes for CASSTSGGGYEQYF.

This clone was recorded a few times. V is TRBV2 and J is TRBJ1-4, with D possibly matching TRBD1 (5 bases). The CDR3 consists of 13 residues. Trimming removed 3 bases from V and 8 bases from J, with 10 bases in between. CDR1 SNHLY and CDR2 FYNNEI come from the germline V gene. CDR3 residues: CASSDQGWEKLFF. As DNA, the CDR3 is TGTGCCAGCAGTGATCAGGGATGGGAAAAACTGTTTTTT.

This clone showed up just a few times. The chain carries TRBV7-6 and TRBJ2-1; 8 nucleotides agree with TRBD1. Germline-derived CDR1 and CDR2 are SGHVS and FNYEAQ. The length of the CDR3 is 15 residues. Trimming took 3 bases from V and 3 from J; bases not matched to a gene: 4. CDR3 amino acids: CASSFRTGNYNEQFF. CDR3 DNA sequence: TGTGCCAGCAGCTTTCGGACAGGGAACTACAATGAGCAGTTCTTC. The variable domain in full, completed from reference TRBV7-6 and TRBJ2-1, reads GAGVSQSPRYKVTKRGQDVALRCDPISGHVSLYWYRQALGQGPEFLTYFNYEAQQDKSGLPNDRFSAERPEGSISTLTIQRTEQRDSAMYRCASSFRTGNYNEQFFGPGTRLTVL.

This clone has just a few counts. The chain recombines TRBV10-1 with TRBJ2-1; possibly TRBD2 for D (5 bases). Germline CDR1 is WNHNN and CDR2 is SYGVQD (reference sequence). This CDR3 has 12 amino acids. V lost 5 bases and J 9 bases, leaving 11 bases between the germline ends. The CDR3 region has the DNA TGCGCCAGCAGTACAACTAGAGGTGAGCAGTTCTTC. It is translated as CASSTTRGEQFF.

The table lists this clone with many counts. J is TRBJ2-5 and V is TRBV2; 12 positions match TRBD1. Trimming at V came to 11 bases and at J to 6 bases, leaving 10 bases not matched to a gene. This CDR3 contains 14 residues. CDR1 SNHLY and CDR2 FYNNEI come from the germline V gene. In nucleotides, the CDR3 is TGTGCCGTCTCCGGGACAGGGGGCAGGAAGACCCAGTACTTC. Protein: CAVSGTGGRKTQYF.

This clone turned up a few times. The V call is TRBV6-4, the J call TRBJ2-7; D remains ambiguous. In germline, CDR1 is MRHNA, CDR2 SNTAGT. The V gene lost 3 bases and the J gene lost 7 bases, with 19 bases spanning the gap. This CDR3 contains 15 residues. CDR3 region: CASSEVASWAGEQYF. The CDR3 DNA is TGTGCCAGCAGTGAAGTGGCATCTTGGGCTGGTGAGCAGTACTTC.

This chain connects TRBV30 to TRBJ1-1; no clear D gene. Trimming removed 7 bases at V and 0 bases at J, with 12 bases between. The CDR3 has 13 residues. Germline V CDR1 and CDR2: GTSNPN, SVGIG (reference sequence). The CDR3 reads CAYRRVMNTEAFF. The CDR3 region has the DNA TGTGCCTACCGGAGAGTTATGAACACTGAAGCTTTCTTT.

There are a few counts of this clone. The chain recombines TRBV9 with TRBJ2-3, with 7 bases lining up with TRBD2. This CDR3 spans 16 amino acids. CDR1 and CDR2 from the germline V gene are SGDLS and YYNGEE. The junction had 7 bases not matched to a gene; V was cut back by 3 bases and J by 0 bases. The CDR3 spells CASSGSGGGSTDTQYF. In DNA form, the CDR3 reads TGTGCCAGCAGCGGGAGTGGGGGGGGGAGCACAGATACGCAGTATTTT. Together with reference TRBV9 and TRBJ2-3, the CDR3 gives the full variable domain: DSGVTQTPKHLITATGQRVTLRCSPRSGDLSVYWYQQSLDQGLQFLIQYYNGEERAKGNILERFSAQQFPDLHSELNLSSLELGDSALYFCASSGSGGGSTDTQYFGPGTRLTVL.

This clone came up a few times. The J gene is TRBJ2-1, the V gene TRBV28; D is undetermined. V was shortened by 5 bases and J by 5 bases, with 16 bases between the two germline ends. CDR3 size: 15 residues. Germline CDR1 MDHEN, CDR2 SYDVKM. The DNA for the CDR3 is TGTGCCAGCAGTCATCGACTCCGCCCTGACAATGAGCAGTTCTTC. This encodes CASSHRLRPDNEQFF.

The CDR3 coding sequence is TGTGCCAGCAGCCGGACAGGGGACGTCCTGACTTTC. It codes for CASSRTGDVLTF. The gene calls are TRBV11-3 and TRBJ2-6; 9 bases are a match to TRBD1. J was trimmed by 11 bases and V by 5 bases; bases with no gene match: 1. This CDR3 spans 12 amino acids. Germline V gives CDR1 SGHNT, CDR2 YENEEA.

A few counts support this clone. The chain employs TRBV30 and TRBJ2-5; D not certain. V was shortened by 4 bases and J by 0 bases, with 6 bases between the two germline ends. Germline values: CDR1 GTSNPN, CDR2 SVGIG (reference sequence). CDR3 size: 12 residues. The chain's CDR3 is CAWTQNQETQYF. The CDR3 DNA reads TGTGCCTGGACGCAGAACCAAGAGACCCAGTACTTC.

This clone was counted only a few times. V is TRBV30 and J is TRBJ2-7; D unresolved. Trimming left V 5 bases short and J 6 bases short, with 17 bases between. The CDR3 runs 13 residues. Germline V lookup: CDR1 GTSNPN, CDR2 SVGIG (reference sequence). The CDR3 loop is CAWDPGLPGEQYF. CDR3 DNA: TGTGCCTGGGACCCTGGGCTCCCAGGCGAGCAGTACTTC.

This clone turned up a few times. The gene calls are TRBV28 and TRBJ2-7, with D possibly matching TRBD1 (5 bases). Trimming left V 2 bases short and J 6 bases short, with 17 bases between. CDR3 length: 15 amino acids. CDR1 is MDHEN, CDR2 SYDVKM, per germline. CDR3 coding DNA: TGTGCCAGCAGTTTACCGTCGAGTTCAGGGATCGAGCAGTACTTC. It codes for CASSLPSSSGIEQYF.

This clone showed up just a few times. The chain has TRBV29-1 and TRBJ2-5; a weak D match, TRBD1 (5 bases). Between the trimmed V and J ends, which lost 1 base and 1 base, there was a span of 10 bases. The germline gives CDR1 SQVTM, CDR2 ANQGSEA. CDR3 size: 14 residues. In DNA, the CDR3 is TGCAGCGTTGAAGGCAGGGCCCCCCAAGAGACCCAGTACTTC. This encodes CSVEGRAPQETQYF.

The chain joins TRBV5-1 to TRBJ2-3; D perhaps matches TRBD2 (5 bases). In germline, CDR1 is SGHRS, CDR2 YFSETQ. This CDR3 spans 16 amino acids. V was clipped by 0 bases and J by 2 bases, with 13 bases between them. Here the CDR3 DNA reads TGCGCCAGCAGCTTGGGGTCGAGCGGAGACACAGATACGCAGTATTTT. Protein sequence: CASSLGSSGDTDTQYF.

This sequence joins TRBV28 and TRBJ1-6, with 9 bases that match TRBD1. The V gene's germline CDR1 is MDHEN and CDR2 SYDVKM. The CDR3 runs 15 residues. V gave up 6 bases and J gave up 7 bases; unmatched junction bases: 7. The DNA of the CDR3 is TGTGCCAGCAGAAGTTGGACAGGGGCGAATTCACCCCTCCACTTT. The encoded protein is CASRSWTGANSPLHF.

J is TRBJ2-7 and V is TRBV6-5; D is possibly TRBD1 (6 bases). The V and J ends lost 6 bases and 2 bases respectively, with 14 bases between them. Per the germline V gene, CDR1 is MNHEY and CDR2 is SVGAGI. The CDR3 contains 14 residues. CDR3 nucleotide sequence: TGTGCCAGCAGGCACAACAGGGCCGCCTACGAGCAGTACTTC. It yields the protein CASRHNRAAYEQYF.

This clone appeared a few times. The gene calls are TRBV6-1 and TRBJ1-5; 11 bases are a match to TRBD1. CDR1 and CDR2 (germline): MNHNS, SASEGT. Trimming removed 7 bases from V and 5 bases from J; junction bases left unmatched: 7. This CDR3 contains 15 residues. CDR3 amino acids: CASTRGTGGDQPQHF. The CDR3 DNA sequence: TGTGCCAGCACCCGAGGGACAGGGGGGGATCAGCCCCAGCATTTT.

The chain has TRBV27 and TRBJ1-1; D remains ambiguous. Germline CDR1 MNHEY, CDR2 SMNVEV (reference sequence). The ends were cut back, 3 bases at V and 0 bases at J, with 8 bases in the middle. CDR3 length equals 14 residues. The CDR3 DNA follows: TGTGCCAGCAGTTTCACAGTCATGAACACTGAAGCTTTCTTT. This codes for CASSFTVMNTEAFF.